The T cell receptor beta chain under discussion was sequenced for a study of T cell responses to AZD1222 COVID-19 vaccine. Across the whole study: Samples with a second dose at about 4 or about 12 weeks were pooled together. Study findings and constraints: There were vaccine-associated CD4 TCRs across spike, dominant at 160-218 and 743-854. Sampled repertoires all dated from after the peak T cell response.

The CDR3 loop spans 14 amino acids. Germline CDR1 is LNHNV and CDR2 is YYDKDF (reference sequence). The protocol was immunoSEQ multiplex PCR, while the TCRdb copy is restricted to in-frame clones and leaves out a portion. This table has some 120,000 clones, 87% appearing once. A note on this clone: Its antigen is undetermined. The junction does not match germline at one end; this may be a read error.

The TCR comes from an adult in good health. The chain joins TRBV15 to TRBJ1-5; 7 nucleotides match TRBD1. The sample in question was peripheral blood, obtained on day 0 of AZD1222 vaccination. The CDR3 bases are TGTGCCACCAGTAGAGACAGGGTCAATCAGCCCCAGCATTTT. Translated, it gives CATSRDRVNQPQHF.